This T cell receptor (beta chain) was identified during a study of T cell responses to AZD1222 COVID-19 vaccine. Study at large: Second-dose intervals of approximately 4 or approximately 12 weeks were pooled.

Sequenced by immunoSEQ multiplex PCR; TCRdb stores in-frame clones only, minus some. Altogether 100,000 to 130,000 clones are present, 89% being singletons, with the ten largest covering 6.5% to 8%. CDR3 length equals 15 residues. V was trimmed by 5 bases and J by 0 bases, leaving 11 bases between them. The germline V gene encodes CDR1 LNHDA and CDR2 SQIVND (reference sequence). V is TRBV19 and J is TRBJ1-3; no firm D call. This specimen consisted of peripheral blood, obtained on day 0 of AZD1222 vaccination. The receptor comes from an adult in good health. The CDR3 spells CASSADLSSGNTIYF. The CDR3 DNA is TGTGCCAGTAGTGCTGACTTGAGCTCTGGAAACACCATATATTTT.